The 32 T cell receptor beta chains reported below all come from one sample, sequenced in a study of OX40 agonist ivuxolimab in advanced cancers. Library generation was performed with the immunoSEQ multiplex PCR assay. TCRdb holds this immuneACCESS table with in-frame rearrangements only. Some clones are missing; in checked studies, unresolved V genes explain under half, and the rest has no known cause. This sample holds 75,000 to 90,000 clones; around 84% were observed only once. Clones ranked in the top ten supply 7.3% of the sample. Specimen: CD4+ or CD8+ T cells sorted from blood, collected in a trial of the OX40 agonist ivuxolimab. Receptors originate from an adult with an advanced solid tumor such as melanoma, head and neck, liver or kidney cancer.

The chain is built from TRBV14 and TRBJ1-2, with no clear D. This CDR3 is built from 13 residues. Germline CDR1 is SGHDN and CDR2 is FVKESK. V was trimmed by 2 bases and J by 6 bases, leaving 10 bases between them. Here the CDR3 reads CASSQNWQDGYTF. The CDR3 region has the DNA TGTGCCAGCAGCCAAAATTGGCAGGATGGCTACACCTTC.

The DNA of the CDR3 is TGCGCCAGCAGCCCTGGTGGAAGCGGGCAAGAGACCCAGTACTTC. The encoded protein is CASSPGGSGQETQYF. V gene TRBV5-1 combines with J gene TRBJ2-5, with TRBD2 as a possible D gene (6 bases). The CDR3 is 15 residues long. Between the trimmed V and J ends, which lost 4 bases and 2 bases, there was a span of 15 bases. Germline loops: CDR1 SGHRS, CDR2 YFSETQ.

The chain joins TRBV5-1 to TRBJ2-1; 7 bases agree with TRBD1. The V and J ends lost 2 bases and 0 bases, in that order; junction bases with no gene match: 5. The length of the CDR3 is 16 residues. Germline assignment: CDR1 SGHRS and CDR2 YFSETQ. The CDR3 loop reads CASSLAGGSSYNEQFF. In DNA, the CDR3 is TGCGCCAGCAGCTTAGCAGGGGGTAGCTCCTACAATGAGCAGTTCTTC.

This clone was seen just once. The chain uses TRBV5-4 and TRBJ1-1; a weak D match, TRBD1 (5 bases). Germline V CDR1 and CDR2: SGHNT, YYREEE (reference sequence). The length of the CDR3 is 13 residues. Between the trimmed V and J ends, which lost 5 bases and 2 bases, there was a span of 10 bases. The CDR3 DNA sequence: TGTGCCAGCAGGCCTGGGGCCAACACTGAAGCTTTCTTT. Protein: CASRPGANTEAFF.

The chain recombines TRBV25-1 with TRBJ1-1; D is perhaps TRBD1 (5 bases). Germline CDR1 MGHDK, CDR2 SYGVNS. The CDR3 is 15 amino acids. The V gene lost 3 bases and the J gene lost 5 bases, with 16 bases spanning the gap. CDR3 sequence: CASSEGEGWETEAFF. For the CDR3, the DNA is TGTGCCAGCAGTGAGGGTGAGGGGTGGGAGACTGAAGCTTTCTTT.

V gene TRBV4-1 combines with J gene TRBJ1-1, with D perhaps matching TRBD1 (6 bases). Germline V gene sequence: CDR1 MGHRA, CDR2 YSYEKL. The CDR3 has 13 amino acids. Trimming took 4 bases from V and 3 from J, leaving 9 bases between them. CDR3 nucleotide sequence: TGCGCCAGCAGCCGACCAGGGGACACTGAAGCTTTCTTT. Residues: CASSRPGDTEAFF.

V gene TRBV7-9 combines with J gene TRBJ2-7; the match to TRBD1 covers 9 bases. CDR1 and CDR2 (germline): SEHNR, FQNEAQ (reference sequence). The CDR3 length is 16 residues. Germline trimming cut 5 bases from V and 2 bases from J; bases unmatched to any gene: 10. The chain's CDR3 is CASSSPGQGKTYEQYF. The CDR3 nucleotides are TGTGCCAGCAGCAGCCCCGGACAGGGGAAAACCTACGAGCAGTACTTC.

The genes are TRBV19 and TRBJ1-2; tentative D call: TRBD1 (5 bases). CDR1 is LNHDA and CDR2 is SQIVND in the germline V gene (reference sequence). There are 14 residues in the CDR3. Between the trimmed V and J ends, which lost 3 bases and 3 bases, there was a span of 11 bases. The CDR3 DNA follows: TGTGCCAGTAGTATTTACCGGGGGGACTATGGCTACACCTTC. Translating gives CASSIYRGDYGYTF.

The CDR3: CASRQRGGGKAEAFF. CDR3 bases: TGTGCCAGCAGGCAAAGGGGAGGAGGGAAGGCTGAAGCTTTCTTT. This sequence joins TRBV13 and TRBJ1-1; weak D call: TRBD1 (5 bases). Looked up from germline, CDR1 is PRHDT and CDR2 is FYEKMQ (reference sequence). Trimming stripped 6 bases from V and 6 bases from J, with 20 bases between. CDR3 length: 15 amino acids.

V and J are TRBV7-9 and TRBJ2-4; 11 nucleotides line up with TRBD2. Looked up from germline, CDR1 is SEHNR and CDR2 is FQNEAQ (reference sequence). The CDR3 is made up of 19 amino acids. The V and J ends lost 2 bases and 1 base, in that order; junction bases with no gene match: 10. CDR3 sequence (DNA): TGTGCCAGCAGCTTAAGTCTCGGGACTAGCGGAGATGCCAAAAACATTCAGTACTTC. Protein sequence: CASSLSLGTSGDAKNIQYF. The full variable domain, completed using reference TRBV7-9 and TRBJ2-4, is DTGVSQNPRHKITKRGQNVTFRCDPISEHNRLYWYRQTLGQGPEFLTYFQNEAQLEKSRLLSDRFSAERPKGSFSTLEIQRTEQGDSAMYLCASSLSLGTSGDAKNIQYFGAGTRLSVL.

V is TRBV25-1 and J is TRBJ2-4; D may be TRBD2 (7 bases). The CDR3 contains 17 residues. Germline values: CDR1 MGHDK, CDR2 SYGVNS. Trimming left V 6 bases short and J 0 bases short, with 18 bases between. Here the CDR3 reads CASSPSRGPLAKNIQYF. CDR3 coding DNA: TGTGCCAGCAGCCCTTCGCGGGGGCCTCTAGCCAAAAACATTCAGTACTTC.

The V gene is TRBV5-6, the J gene TRBJ2-5; no clear D gene. The J call is in doubt because the DNA end fits TRBJ2-7 better. The CDR3 runs 11 residues. Looked up from germline, CDR1 is SGHDT and CDR2 is YYEEEE. This CDR3 reads CASSLGYEQYF. The CDR3 DNA is TGTGCCAGCAGCTTGGGCTACGAGCAGTACTTC.

The rearrangement links TRBV2 to TRBJ2-2; possible D gene TRBD2, 6 bases. The germline gives CDR1 SNHLY, CDR2 FYNNEI. The CDR3 loop spans 17 amino acids. V lost 4 bases and J 3 bases, leaving 18 bases between the germline ends. DNA of the CDR3: TGTGCCAGCAGTGGCCCCTTTGCTAGCGCAGACACCGGGGAGCTGTTTTTT. Protein sequence: CASSGPFASADTGELFF.

CDR3 sequence (DNA): TGTGCCAGCAGGGGGGCCGCCCCTACAGATACGCAGTATTTT. It codes for CASRGAAPTDTQYF. The rearrangement joins TRBV16 to TRBJ2-3, with D possibly being TRBD1 (6 bases). Germline CDR1 and CDR2: KGHSY and FQNENV. Trimming took off 6 bases at V and 3 bases at J, with 13 bases between the two ends. The CDR3 consists of 14 residues.

This clone was recorded a few times. The rearrangement links TRBV4-2 to TRBJ2-4, with D perhaps TRBD2 (6 bases). Germline-derived CDR1 and CDR2 are LGHNA and YNFKEQ. The CDR3 loop spans 14 amino acids. V gave up 1 base and J gave up 5 bases, with 9 bases separating them. The CDR3 sequence is CASSQAGDQNIQYF. CDR3 sequence (DNA): TGTGCCAGCAGCCAAGCGGGGGACCAAAACATTCAGTACTTC.

The V gene is TRBV7-9, the J gene TRBJ2-7; D unresolved. The CDR3 runs to 11 residues. The germline V and J ends were trimmed by 5 bases and 4 bases, with 6 bases remaining between them. The germline gives CDR1 SEHNR, CDR2 FQNEAQ (reference sequence). For the CDR3, the DNA is TGTGCCAGCAGCCCCGAGTACGAGCAGTACTTC. This sequence encodes CASSPEYEQYF.

The chain joins TRBV7-9 to TRBJ1-2, with 9 positions matching TRBD1. Germline CDR1 SEHNR, CDR2 FQNEAQ (reference sequence). The CDR3 has 16 residues. Unmatched junction bases numbered 9, after V lost 5 bases and J lost 2 bases. CDR3 nucleotide sequence: TGTGCCAGCAGCGTTTTGGGAGGGACAGGGAACTATGGCTACACCTTC. Residues: CASSVLGGTGNYGYTF. The whole variable domain, remainder taken from reference TRBV7-9 and TRBJ1-2, is DTGVSQNPRHKITKRGQNVTFRCDPISEHNRLYWYRQTLGQGPEFLTYFQNEAQLEKSRLLSDRFSAERPKGSFSTLEIQRTEQGDSAMYLCASSVLGGTGNYGYTFGSGTRLTVV.

The chain carries TRBV7-9 and TRBJ1-1; no clear D gene. Germline loops: CDR1 SEHNR, CDR2 FQNEAQ (reference sequence). Trimming took off 1 base at V and 8 bases at J, with 11 bases between the two ends. The CDR3 sequence is 13 residues long. The DNA for the CDR3 is TGTGCCAGCAGCTTAGATCAGGCAATGGAAGCTTTCTTT. Amino acids: CASSLDQAMEAFF.

The rearrangement links TRBV5-1 to TRBJ1-1; no reliable D call. V was cut by 2 bases and J by 0 bases, with 11 bases left in between. Germline CDR1 reads SGHRS; CDR2 reads YFSETQ. The CDR3 covers 15 residues. The CDR3 bases are TGCGCCAGCAGCTTTTTTACAGACATGAACACTGAAGCTTTCTTT. Amino acids: CASSFFTDMNTEAFF.

This chain links TRBV18 with TRBJ1-1; D remains unclear. The germline V gene has CDR1 KGHSH and CDR2 LQKENI. Trimming pared 1 base from V and 3 bases from J, leaving 12 bases between. The CDR3 contains 15 residues. The DNA for the CDR3 is TGTGCCAGCTCACCACGGGAGGTGAGGGACACTGAAGCTTTCTTT. It specifies CASSPREVRDTEAFF.

This clone was seen a few times. The chain joins TRBV28 to TRBJ2-1, with 8 bases matching TRBD2. Germline CDR1 reads MDHEN; CDR2 reads SYDVKM. The CDR3 has 14 amino acids. V lost 5 bases, J lost 7 bases, and 7 bases stayed unmatched. The CDR3 bases are TGTGCCAGCAGTAGAGCGGGAGTGGGAAATGAGCAGTTCTTC. Its translation is CASSRAGVGNEQFF.

The gene calls are TRBV11-2 and TRBJ2-7; D call uncertain. Germline V lookup: CDR1 SGHAT, CDR2 FQNNGV. CDR3 length: 12 residues. Trimming took off 5 bases at V and 6 bases at J, with 11 bases between the two ends. In nucleotides, the CDR3 is TGTGCCAGCAGCCACGGATGGGCCGAGCAGTACTTC. Amino acid sequence: CASSHGWAEQYF.

The genes are TRBV7-3 and TRBJ2-3, with 7 bases that match TRBD2. From germline, CDR1 is SGHTA and CDR2 FQGTGA. The length of the CDR3 is 16 residues. After removal of 9 bases from V and 4 bases from J, the junction contained 16 bases not matched to a gene. This chain's CDR3 is CASGIAGRGGADTQYF. CDR3 coding DNA: TGTGCCAGTGGGATAGCGGGCCGGGGCGGGGCAGATACGCAGTATTTT.

The V call is TRBV7-9, the J call TRBJ2-7; D perhaps matches TRBD2 (6 bases). Germline V gene data show CDR1 as SEHNR and CDR2 as FQNEAQ (reference sequence). The ends were cut back, 7 bases at V and 4 bases at J, with 14 bases in the middle. The CDR3 spans 13 residues. The DNA for the CDR3 is TGTGCCAGCAATTCGGGAGCGTCTTACGAGCAGTACTTC. This encodes CASNSGASYEQYF.

Only one count was recorded for this clone. The chain joins TRBV5-4 to TRBJ1-5; D remains ambiguous. V lost 5 bases to trimming and J lost 3 bases, with 6 bases between them. The CDR3 spans 12 residues. CDR1 SGHNT and CDR2 YYREEE come from the germline V gene (reference sequence). CDR3 sequence: CASRRDNQPQHF. For the CDR3, the DNA is TGTGCCAGCAGGAGGGACAATCAGCCCCAGCATTTT. The variable domain in full, completed from reference TRBV5-4 and TRBJ1-5, reads ETGVTQSPTHLIKTRGQQVTLRCSSQSGHNTVSWYQQALGQGPQFIFQYYREEENGRGNFPPRFSGLQFPNYSSELNVNALELDDSALYLCASRRDNQPQHFGDGTRLSIL.

This rearrangement joins TRBV7-9 to TRBJ1-4, with D perhaps TRBD1 (5 bases). This CDR3 has 14 residues. The ends were cut back, 1 base at V and 7 bases at J, with 10 bases in the middle. CDR1 and CDR2 (germline): SEHNR, FQNEAQ (reference sequence). CDR3 loop: CASSLGQGGEKLFF. In DNA, the CDR3 is TGTGCCAGCAGCTTAGGTCAGGGAGGTGAAAAACTGTTTTTT.

The CDR3 loop reads CASSQVSAGVGDTQYF. The CDR3 DNA follows: TGCGCCAGCAGCCAAGTGTCCGCGGGAGTAGGAGATACGCAGTATTTT. The V and J genes are TRBV4-1 and TRBJ2-3; 7 nucleotides match TRBD2. The CDR3 runs to 16 residues. The V gene end was trimmed by 1 base and the J gene end by 5 bases; junction bases not matched to a gene: 9. Germline CDR1 MGHRA, CDR2 YSYEKL.

This chain links TRBV10-3 with TRBJ2-5, with D uncertain. This CDR3 contains 14 residues. Trimming left V 11 bases short and J 4 bases short, with 20 bases between. In germline, CDR1 is ENHRY, CDR2 SYGVKD. DNA of the CDR3: TGTGCCTCCGGACGCAGTTCCCCCCGAGAGACCCAGTACTTC. This encodes CASGRSSPRETQYF.

The chain has TRBV11-1 and TRBJ1-6, with a possible D match to TRBD1 (5 bases). Per the germline V gene, CDR1 is SGHAT and CDR2 is FQDESV (reference sequence). Between the trimmed V and J ends, which lost 2 bases and 8 bases, there was a span of 10 bases. CDR3 length equals 14 residues. The CDR3 nucleotides read TGTGCCAGCAGCTTATCAGGGAACGATTCACCCCTCCACTTT. Protein product: CASSLSGNDSPLHF.

This clone has a handful of counts. The chain is built from TRBV6-5 and TRBJ2-7, with 10 bases matching TRBD2. This CDR3 has 13 amino acids. With 8 bases clipped from V and 7 bases from J, the junction kept 8 bases outside the gene matches. CDR1 and CDR2 (germline): MNHEY, SVGAGI. Here the CDR3 reads CASGSSGRVEQYF. CDR3 coding DNA: TGTGCCAGCGGCTCTAGCGGGAGAGTGGAGCAGTACTTC.

This clone was seen a single time. The chain has TRBV5-1 and TRBJ2-7; 10 nucleotides agree with TRBD1. Germline-derived CDR1 and CDR2 are SGHRS and YFSETQ. This CDR3 is 15 amino acids long. The ends lost 4 bases at V and 5 bases at J; junction bases unmatched: 9. As DNA, the CDR3 is TGCGCCAGCAGCGTGATGGGACAGGGGCGGAACGAGCAGTACTTC. Translated, it gives CASSVMGQGRNEQYF.

Written as DNA, the CDR3 is TGTGCCAGCCGAAGGGAGCAGAACACTGAAGCTTTCTTT. Its protein is CASRREQNTEAFF. The chain combines TRBV14 with TRBJ1-1; unclear D gene. This CDR3 contains 13 residues. V was clipped by 8 bases and J by 1 base, with 11 bases between them. Looked up from germline, CDR1 is SGHDN and CDR2 is FVKESK.